A single sample is the source of the 30 T cell receptor beta chains below, sequenced in a study of CD8+CD57+ T cells in acquired aplastic anemia. CDR3 and TCR beta VDJ profiling relied on a genomic DNA template. TCRdb reprocessed the reads with MiXCR, giving one entry per CDR3 protein. The sample lists 150,000 to 200,000 distinct CDR3 sequences; over 40% were seen once. Sequencing was done on patients that had shown CD8+CD57+ cell expansion by flow cytometry. Material: sorted CD4+, CD8+, or CD8+CD57+ T cells (not recorded which) from PBMCs. These TCRs come from a human donor with aplastic anemia.

Many counts were recorded for this clonotype. Here the CDR3 DNA reads TGTGCCAGCAGCTCCCTGACTAGCGGGGGGGCCTACGGCACCGGGGAGCTGTTTTTT. This gives the protein CASSSLTSGGAYGTGELFF. The rearrangement links TRBV11-2 to TRBJ2-2, with 14 bases lining up with TRBD2. This CDR3 spans 19 amino acids. Germline loops: CDR1 SGHAT, CDR2 FQNNGV. After removal of 4 bases from V and 4 bases from J, the junction contained 11 bases not matched to a gene.

This clonotype was counted only a few times. With a much larger clone just one base away, this may be a read error. Here the CDR3 DNA reads TGTGCCAGTAAGCCGACAGGGGCCGCTGAAGCTTTCTTT. It yields the protein CASKPTGAAEAFF. This chain uses TRBV19 with TRBJ1-1; 8 bases fit TRBD1. The germline V gene encodes CDR1 LNHDA and CDR2 SQIVND (reference sequence). The CDR3 extends over 13 amino acids. J lost 6 bases, V lost 7 bases, and 7 bases had no gene match.

V and J are TRBV28 and TRBJ1-1; no clear D. Per the germline V gene, CDR1 is MDHEN and CDR2 is SYDVKM. The CDR3 length is 12 residues. The V end was cut by 3 bases, the J end by 4 bases, with 6 bases between. In DNA form, the CDR3 reads TGTGCCAGCAGTTTTGGTATCACTGAAGCTTTCTTT. Protein product: CASSFGITEAFF.

The chain recombines TRBV7-2 with TRBJ2-7, with TRBD2 matching 8 bases. From germline, CDR1 is SGHTA and CDR2 FQGNSA. This CDR3 region has 15 residues. The V and J ends lost 6 bases and 0 bases, in that order; junction bases with no gene match: 7. CDR3 protein: CASSVAGTTSYEQYF. The CDR3 DNA follows: TGTGCCAGCAGTGTAGCGGGGACGACCTCCTACGAGCAGTACTTC.

In this sample, this clonotype turned up many times. This chain joins TRBV15 and TRBJ2-7, with D tentatively TRBD1 (5 bases). The germline CDR1 and CDR2 sequences are LNHNV and YYDKDF (reference sequence). Trimming removed 4 bases at V and 4 bases at J, with 11 bases between. The CDR3 length is 13 residues. The CDR3 reads CATSIGVGYEQYF. The DNA for the CDR3 is TGTGCCACCAGCATAGGGGTGGGGTACGAGCAGTACTTC.

This clonotype was seen repeatedly, ten times or more. V usage is TRBV5-5 and J usage is TRBJ2-7; 8 positions match TRBD1. The CDR3 runs 13 residues. Trimming cost V 6 bases and J 5 bases; bases outside gene matches: 7. Germline assignment: CDR1 SGHKS and CDR2 YYEKEE (reference sequence). The DNA for the CDR3 is TGTGCCAGCACCCGGACAGGGTCTGACGAGCAGTACTTC. Encoded protein: CASTRTGSDEQYF.

The CDR3 DNA follows: TGTGCCAGCCCTTTCGAGGAAGACTATGGCTACACCTTC. Its protein product is CASPFEEDYGYTF. The chain combines TRBV5-8 with TRBJ1-2; D gene uncertain. V was shortened by 7 bases and J by 3 bases, with 13 bases between the two germline ends. The CDR3 spans 13 residues. Germline values: CDR1 SGHTS, CDR2 YDEGEE.

On this clonotype itself: A read error may explain this, as a much larger clone is one base away. V is TRBV30 and J is TRBJ1-4, with D maybe TRBD1 (5 bases). Germline values: CDR1 GTSNPN, CDR2 SVGIG (reference sequence). The CDR3 sequence is 13 residues long. V shed 3 bases and J shed 6 bases, with 11 bases lying between them. CDR3 protein: CAWRGVFDEKLFF. The DNA for the CDR3 is TGTGCCTGGAGAGGGGTTTTTGATGAAAAACTGTTTTTT.

The CDR3 protein is CASRYGTGVHTQYF. CDR3 bases: TGTGCCAGCAGGTACGGGACAGGGGTTCATACGCAGTATTTT. The V call is TRBV2, the J call TRBJ2-3; 10 bases fit TRBD1. The CDR3 is 14 residues long. Trimming took 6 bases from V and 7 from J; bases not matched to a gene: 7. Germline CDR1 is SNHLY and CDR2 is FYNNEI.

This clonotype has at least ten counts. The rearrangement links TRBV14 to TRBJ2-2; unclear D gene. Between the trimmed V and J ends, which lost 0 bases and 13 bases, there was a span of 9 bases. The CDR3 has 12 residues. The germline V gene has CDR1 SGHDN and CDR2 FVKESK. Here the CDR3 reads CASSQEAIGLFF. In DNA form, the CDR3 reads TGTGCCAGCAGCCAAGAAGCCATAGGGCTGTTTTTT. Drawing the rest from reference TRBV14 and TRBJ2-2, the complete variable domain is EAGVTQFPSHSVIEKGQTVTLRCDPISGHDNLYWYRRVMGKEIKFLLHFVKESKQDESGMPNNRFLAERTGGTYSTLKVQPAELEDSGVYFCASSQEAIGLFFGEGSRLTVL.

The gene calls are TRBV7-8 and TRBJ2-3, with 10 positions matching TRBD2. The CDR3 is 16 residues long. J gave up 7 bases and V 4 bases, and 11 bases lay outside the gene matches. Per the germline V gene, CDR1 is SGHVS and CDR2 is FQNEAQ. The CDR3 bases are TGTGCCAGCAGCTCAACCCCTAGCGGGGGACGGAATACGCAGTATTTT. Its translation is CASSSTPSGGRNTQYF.

This clonotype was recorded at least ten times. This sequence joins TRBV6-4 and TRBJ2-1, with a weak D call TRBD1 (5 bases). Germline V CDR1 and CDR2: MRHNA, SNTAGT. There are 17 residues in the CDR3. Between the trimmed V and J ends, which lost 2 bases and 8 bases, there was a span of 22 bases. The CDR3 sequence is CASSDVGNGPWGDEQFF. In DNA, the CDR3 is TGTGCCAGCAGTGACGTGGGGAACGGCCCCTGGGGCGATGAGCAGTTCTTC.

This clonotype showed up many times. This chain connects TRBV20-1 to TRBJ1-2, with D perhaps matching TRBD1 (5 bases). With 0 bases removed from V and 4 bases from J, the gap between germline ends came to 9 bases. Germline CDR1 is DFQATT and CDR2 is SNEGSKA (reference sequence). CDR3 length: 13 residues. CDR3 nucleotides: TGCAGTGCTAGAGAAAGGAGGGGCTATGGCTACACCTTC. It is translated as CSARERRGYGYTF.

The rearrangement joins TRBV10-3 to TRBJ2-7; D gene ambiguous. The CDR3 has 12 amino acids. V gave up 3 bases and J gave up 4 bases, with 7 bases separating them. Per the germline V gene, CDR1 is ENHRY and CDR2 is SYGVKD. CDR3 sequence reads: CAISDSKYEQYF. For the CDR3, the DNA is TGTGCCATCAGTGACAGTAAATACGAGCAGTACTTC.

This clonotype turned up a few times. Being one base from a much bigger clone, this may be a read error. It is likely a read error, because the conserved phenylalanine at the end of the CDR3 is missing. The J gene is TRBJ2-7, the V gene TRBV6-1; 11 bases match TRBD2. This CDR3 comprises 15 residues. Trimming cost V 6 bases and J 4 bases; bases outside gene matches: 8. Germline V gene sequence: CDR1 MNHNS, CDR2 SASEGT. The CDR3 protein is CASSKTSGSAYEQYL. The DNA for the CDR3 is TGTGCCAGCAGCAAAACTAGCGGGAGCGCTTACGAGCAGTACCTC.

This clonotype was detected ten times or more. The rearrangement joins TRBV19 to TRBJ2-1; 7 positions agree with TRBD1. The CDR3 extends over 16 amino acids. Germline values: CDR1 LNHDA, CDR2 SQIVND (reference sequence). The J segment lost 6 bases and the V segment lost 2 bases, leaving 10 bases of the junction unmatched. This CDR3 is CASSIRGGEGANEQFF. In DNA form, the CDR3 reads TGTGCCAGTAGTATAAGAGGGGGCGAAGGGGCCAATGAGCAGTTCTTC.

This clonotype appeared many times. V gene TRBV4-1 combines with J gene TRBJ2-5; D unresolved. CDR3 size: 14 residues. Germline-derived CDR1 and CDR2 are MGHRA and YSYEKL. With 1 base removed from V and 5 bases from J, the gap between germline ends came to 11 bases. In DNA form, the CDR3 reads TGCGCCAGCAGCCAAGTCGGCTCGTTGGAGACCCAGTACTTC. Translation gives CASSQVGSLETQYF.

This clonotype occurred many times. V and J are TRBV5-1 and TRBJ2-6; 8 bases align to TRBD2. Losses at the gene ends were 6 bases for V and 4 bases for J; bases not matched to a gene: 6. The CDR3 spans 15 residues. Germline CDR1 SGHRS, CDR2 YFSETQ. The CDR3 loop reads CASTPGGLGANVLTF. The CDR3, as DNA: TGCGCCAGCACCCCGGGGGGGCTGGGGGCCAACGTCCTGACTTTC.

This clonotype has only one observation. V and J are TRBV29-1 and TRBJ1-5, with a tentative D call TRBD1 (6 bases). CDR1 is SQVTM and CDR2 is ANQGSEA in the germline V gene. This CDR3 comprises 14 residues. V lost 7 bases and J 6 bases, leaving 19 bases between the germline ends. CDR3 residues: CSAGGSGLGQPQHF. The DNA of the CDR3 is TGCAGCGCCGGGGGCTCCGGCTTAGGTCAGCCCCAGCATTTT.

The CDR3, as DNA: TGCAGCGTCGACAGGGCTGACCCTGGAAACACCATATATTTT. The encoded protein is CSVDRADPGNTIYF. The V gene is TRBV29-1, the J gene TRBJ1-3; 7 bases fit TRBD1. CDR1 is SQVTM, CDR2 ANQGSEA, per germline. V gave up 6 bases and J gave up 2 bases; unmatched junction bases: 7. The CDR3 extends over 14 amino acids.

With respect to this clonotype: A much larger clone differs from this one at a single base, so this may be a read error. This chain joins TRBV9 and TRBJ1-1; tentatively, D is TRBD1 (5 bases). The CDR3 runs 18 residues. V was trimmed by 4 bases and J by 6 bases, leaving 28 bases between them. The germline gives CDR1 SGDLS, CDR2 YYNGEE. CDR3 protein: CASSSQKTWGLRDAEAFF. CDR3 nucleotides: TGTGCCAGCAGCTCTCAAAAAACCTGGGGCCTGAGGGACGCTGAAGCTTTCTTT.

This clonotype came up once. For the CDR3, the DNA is TGCAGTGCTAGAACAGGGGAAGGATACGAGCAGTACTTC. Its translation: CSARTGEGYEQYF. The chain links TRBV20-1 to TRBJ2-7, with TRBD1 matching over 7 bases. The germline gives CDR1 DFQATT, CDR2 SNEGSKA (reference sequence). This CDR3 comprises 13 residues. The junction had 5 bases not matched to a gene; V was cut back by 2 bases and J by 4 bases.

Comments on this clonotype: This may come from a read error, since a much larger clone is one base off. CDR3 amino acids: CASRGDTVNQPQHF. Written as DNA, the CDR3 is TGTGCCAGCAGAGGGGACACTGTGAATCAGCCCCAGCATTTT. The genes are TRBV5-5 and TRBJ1-5; D is possibly TRBD1 (6 bases). V was pared by 5 bases and J by 4 bases, with 13 bases between. The germline V gene has CDR1 SGHKS and CDR2 YYEKEE (reference sequence). This CDR3 contains 14 residues. Looking up the rest from reference TRBV5-5 and TRBJ1-5 gives the full variable domain: DAGVTQSPTHLIKTRGQQVTLRCSPISGHKSVSWYQQVLGQGPQFIFQYYEKEERGRGNFPDRFSARQFPNYSSELNVNALLLGDSALYLCASRGDTVNQPQHFGDGTRLSIL.

Details on this clonotype: A much larger clone differs by one base, so this may be a read error. The chain joins TRBV13 to TRBJ2-5; 14 nucleotides agree with TRBD2. The J segment lost 1 base and the V segment lost 4 bases, leaving 8 bases of the junction unmatched. The length of the CDR3 is 18 residues. Germline V gives CDR1 PRHDT, CDR2 FYEKMQ (reference sequence). CDR3 nucleotides: TGTGCCAGCAGCTCCGCCAGGGGGACTAGCGGGGGCCAAGAGACCCAGTACTTC. Its protein is CASSSARGTSGGQETQYF.

Regarding this clonotype: This could be a read error, since a much larger clone is one nucleotide away. The chain combines TRBV5-6 with TRBJ2-5; 7 nucleotides align to TRBD2. With V trimmed by 4 bases and J by 0 bases, 21 bases remained unmatched. There are 20 residues in the CDR3. CDR1 SGHDT and CDR2 YYEEEE come from the germline V gene. CDR3 amino acids: CASSKHPLTGWEGDQETQYF. The CDR3 coding sequence is TGTGCCAGCAGCAAACATCCTTTGACTGGGTGGGAGGGCGACCAAGAGACCCAGTACTTC.

This clonotype was recorded only once. The chain recombines TRBV2 with TRBJ2-2, with D tentatively TRBD1 (6 bases). From germline, CDR1 is SNHLY and CDR2 FYNNEI. CDR3 length: 13 amino acids. The V and J ends lost 6 bases and 6 bases respectively, with 11 bases between them. CDR3 sequence reads: CASSPTGPGELFF. The CDR3 DNA reads as TGTGCCAGCAGCCCCACAGGGCCCGGGGAGCTGTTTTTT. The whole variable domain, remainder taken from reference TRBV2 and TRBJ2-2, is EPEVTQTPSHQVTQMGQEVILRCVPISNHLYFYWYRQILGQKVEFLVSFYNNEISEKSEIFDDQFSVERPDGSNFTLKIRSTKLEDSAMYFCASSPTGPGELFFGEGSRLTVL.

In the case of this clonotype: It may be a read error: a sequence one base away is much more abundant. For the CDR3, the DNA is TGTGCCAGCAGGGCACGGGGCTCTGGGGCCAACGTCCTGACTTTC. Protein sequence: CASRARGSGANVLTF. The V gene is TRBV6-1, the J gene TRBJ2-6, with D tentatively TRBD2 (5 bases). The CDR3 has 15 residues. The V end lost 6 bases, the J end lost 0 bases, and 9 bases lay between the germline ends. CDR1 is MNHNS, CDR2 SASEGT, per germline.

The chain recombines TRBV19 with TRBJ1-1; 8 nucleotides line up with TRBD1. The CDR3 is 15 amino acids. CDR1 and CDR2 from the germline V gene are LNHDA and SQIVND (reference sequence). CDR3 sequence: CISSIFGQGNTEAFF. The CDR3 nucleotides read TGTATCAGTAGTATCTTCGGACAGGGGAACACTGAAGCTTTCTTT. The full variable domain, with the rest looked up from reference TRBV19 and TRBJ1-1, is DGGITQSPKYLFRKEGQNVTLSCEQNLNHDAMYWYRQDPGQGLRLIYYSQIVNDFQKGDIAEGYSVSREKKESFPLTVTSAQKNPTAFYLCISSIFGQGNTEAFFGQGTRLTVV.

The sample holds one count of this clonotype. One end of the junction does not line up with germline, which may come from a read error. The V gene is TRBV10-3, the J gene TRBJ2-5, with 11 bases that match TRBD1. Looked up from germline, CDR1 is ENHRY and CDR2 is SYGVKD. This CDR3 is 16 amino acids long. The CDR3 region is CASSPGQGVVTETQYF. CDR3 DNA sequence: TGTGCCAGCAGTCCGGGACAGGGGGTGGTTACGGAGACCCAGTACTTC.

The CDR3 DNA follows: TGCAGTGCTAGAACGGGCGGACATAGTGGGGTTAAGTATGGCTACACCTTC. Translating gives CSARTGGHSGVKYGYTF. This rearrangement joins TRBV20-1 to TRBJ1-2; tentatively, D is TRBD1 (5 bases). Germline CDR1 and CDR2: DFQATT and SNEGSKA (reference sequence). CDR3 length: 17 amino acids. V was clipped by 2 bases and J by 5 bases, with 24 bases between them.